This T cell receptor beta chain was sequenced for a study of Tregs in tolerant kidney transplant recipients. CDR3 size: 16 residues. V lost 1 base to trimming and J lost 5 bases; unmatched junction nucleotides: 7. In germline, CDR1 is MNHNS, CDR2 SASEGT. Libraries were prepared by immunoSEQ multiplex PCR; TCRdb keeps only in-frame clonotypes and omits some of them. The sample holds 90,000 to 130,000 clones, 90% seen once. V is TRBV6-1 and J is TRBJ2-2; TRBD1 aligns across 7 bases. Here the sequenced sample was CD4+ T cells from blood, taken before the transplant. This TCR was sampled from a human donor who received a combined kidney and bone marrow transplant. CDR3 in DNA: TGTGCCAGCAGTGAAGTGAGGGCAGGGGGTACCGGGGAGCTGTTTTTT. It encodes CASSEVRAGGTGELFF.